This TCR beta chain was observed in a study of T cells in Graves' hyperthyroidism and ophthalmopathy (dated by TCRdb to about 2019). In the study overall: Peripheral blood was collected at initial diagnosis, before any treatment. The 95 to 100 discovery patients were randomly split 7:3 into training and test sets. Following sampling, methimazole starting at 30 mg daily was given to hyperthyroidism patients, and high-dose intravenous methylprednisolone was given to ophthalmopathy patients. The paper reports TCR Vbeta CDR3 sequencing of 135 peripheral blood samples: around 45 ophthalmopathy, approximately 74 hyperthyroidism and 17 progressor patients. To identify TCR V-J signatures that set the groups apart, the researchers used a discovery cohort of more than 95 patients, made up of 40 to 45 with Graves' ophthalmopathy and about 59 with stable Graves' hyperthyroidism. In roughly six Graves' hyperthyroidism patients, the study also compared T-cell repertoires from thyroid tissue with T-cell repertoires from blood. Whether ophthalmopathy could be predicted prospectively was tested in an independent validation cohort made up of approximately 19 hyperthyroidism patients plus 17 patients who later progressed to ophthalmopathy. Results the study describes overall, beyond this receptor: Ophthalmopathy was separated from stable hyperthyroidism by a 13 V-J signature model, with around 88% sensitivity and approximately 81% specificity obtained in cross-validation and 80%/75% obtained in testing. In validation, the model predicted progression to ophthalmopathy a median of roughly six months before onset, with about 67% sensitivity and roughly 73% specificity. Sample size was not statistically predetermined, and investigators were not blinded to group allocation. Most expanded thyroid clonotypes (frequency above 0.001) were also detected in blood, suggesting blood repertoires may reflect thyroid immune responses.

V is pared back by 4 bases and J by 7 bases, with 19 bases lying between the germline termini. Taken from cysteine to phenylalanine, the CDR3 has 16 residues. The entry retains the CDR3 DNA only, 48 bases that are in frame from base 1. This clonotype showed up many times. Its antigen is unknown. Nothing much larger sits one base from this clone, and base qualities are not available. The TCR beta CDR3 regions were amplified from the RNA transcripts. The first round of RT-PCR for the TCR CDR3 was performed with the HTBI primer set and the Qiagen OneStep RT-PCR kit. The libraries were constructed in a second round of multiplex PCR and then size-selected and purified. The libraries were sequenced on an Illumina HiSeq2000 using paired-end 100 bp reads. Processing in the source paper ran as follows. SOAPnuke was used to process the raw data, throwing out any read that contained adapters or uncalled bases, had a mean Phred below 15, or lacked an exact constant-primer or identifier match. COPE v1.2.5 was used to merge high-quality paired reads, and clonotypes were defined as unique nucleotide sequences. MiTCR v1.1 was used to align clonotypes to the IMGT TRBV, TRBD and TRBJ reference segments. The analysis was restricted to V-J combinations with a frequency above 0.0001, which together covered 99.2% of the repertoires. The TCS score was defined as the ratio of F50 (clonal expansion) to E x V (chaos), calculated using BLOSUM62-based TCRdist between CDR3 peptides within each V-J. Welch's t-statistics and random forest reduced several hundred V-J features to 10 to 15, which were used in a naive Bayes classifier (R e1071). The Morisita-Horn index was used to measure how similar the thyroid and blood repertoires were. TCRdb reworked the public reads: Q25 trimming with fastp, MiXCR clone assembly, productive beta chains retained. Records with the same CDR3 protein are collapsed into one entry carrying the most frequent genes and DNA. TCRdb's processing, not the study's, gives the V and J calls here. The sample profile shows 600,000 to 700,000 distinct CDR3 sequences; 14% to 15% of them were found once. The ten top clones hold around 4.1% of the sample.

Ophthalmopathy patients had moderately to severely active disease, with a Clinical Activity Score of 3 or more, a NOSPECS grade of 4 or more, and a disease duration of less than 3 months. Patients with uncontrolled infections, other autoimmune diseases, pregnancy or lactation were excluded. Diagnoses were based on clinical symptoms, serum thyroxine and TRAb, thyroid ultrasound and orbital computed tomography. PBMCs were separated from roughly 10 ml of fresh peripheral blood using Ficoll-Paque density gradient centrifugation. Trizol reagent was used to extract total RNA, and RNA quality was then checked on an Agilent 2100 Bioanalyzer.

The material sequenced was blood. The chain is made from TRBV12-3 or TRBV12-4 and TRBJ2-2, with TRBD2 tentatively as D gene (5 bases match). This TCR derives from a woman aged 40 to 50 with Graves' ophthalmopathy. The sequenced DNA is TGTGCCAGCAGTTCCCGGTCGGTCGGGAAGGTCGGGGAGCTGTTTTTT. Its protein product is CASSSRSVGKVGELFF.